This T cell receptor beta chain was identified during a study of T-cell memory formation after mild COVID-19. MiXCR, applied by TCRdb to the 5' RACE reads, yields one record per CDR3 protein. Among fewer than 300,000 distinct CDR3 sequences listed, approximately 15% were seen once. Points on this clonotype: Its antigen is currently unknown.

The length of the CDR3 is 15 residues. Germline V gene sequence: CDR1 LGHDT, CDR2 YNNKEL (reference sequence). V was cut by 2 bases and J by 7 bases, with 15 bases left in between. Study-level points and caveats: That cross-reactive memory joined was suggested by some responding clones appearing in pre-infection memory. Balance between CD4 and CD8 was seen in clones contracting day 15 to 85, and a CD4+ lean was seen in later expanders.

The sequencing sample was made of PBMCs or a T cell subset sorted from them (not recorded which). The chain couples TRBV3-1 to TRBJ1-5; D might be TRBD1 (5 bases). The TCR originated in a man aged 18 to 29 who had mild COVID-19 (a few samples of this study predate the infection). Cell type and time point are not known. The CDR3 spells CASSQRSGEGQPQHF. CDR3 in DNA: TGTGCCAGCAGCCAACGGTCCGGGGAGGGGCAGCCCCAGCATTTT.